The 26 T cell receptor beta chains in this list originate from one sample, sequenced in a study of blood T cell repertoires in COVID-19. The repertoire was sequenced with immunoSEQ multiplex PCR; TCRdb's copy has only in-frame clones and lacks some. This table holds roughly 75,000 clones, more than 85% found once. The sample taken for sequencing was peripheral blood. Receptors were obtained from a man aged 55 to 70 with acute or convalescent COVID-19.

The chain employs TRBV10-3 and TRBJ2-7, with a weak D call TRBD1 (6 bases). CDR3 length: 14 residues. The V and J ends lost 5 bases and 1 base respectively, with 12 bases between them. CDR1 and CDR2 (germline): ENHRY, SYGVKD. CDR3 protein: CAISNSGTSYEQYF. CDR3 bases: TGTGCCATCAGTAATTCCGGGACATCCTACGAGCAGTACTTC.

This clone came up a few times. This chain uses TRBV10-1 with TRBJ2-6; no clear D. The CDR3 is made up of 15 amino acids. Trimming left V 2 bases short and J 0 bases short, with 5 bases between. Germline V gene lookup returns CDR1 WNHNN and CDR2 SYGVQD (reference sequence). The CDR3 nucleotides read TGCGCCAGCAGTGAGGGCGGCTCTGGGGCCAACGTCCTGACTTTC. It specifies CASSEGGSGANVLTF.

The genes are TRBV4-1 and TRBJ2-1, with 9 bases lining up with TRBD2. CDR3 length equals 15 residues. V was pared by 0 bases and J by 9 bases, with 6 bases of the junction left unmatched. In germline, CDR1 is MGHRA, CDR2 YSYEKL. The CDR3 spells CASSQDGVAGAEQFF. CDR3 nucleotide sequence: TGCGCCAGCAGCCAAGATGGTGTAGCGGGAGCTGAGCAGTTCTTC.

V gene TRBV5-1 combines with J gene TRBJ1-1, with unresolved D. Germline V gene data show CDR1 as SGHRS and CDR2 as YFSETQ. V lost 3 bases, J lost 2 bases, and 11 bases lay in between. The CDR3 loop spans 14 amino acids. CDR3 amino acids: CASSSGGKNTEAFF. CDR3 coding DNA: TGCGCCAGCAGCTCCGGAGGGAAAAACACTGAAGCTTTCTTT.

The chain is built from TRBV30 and TRBJ1-1, with 8 bases lining up with TRBD1. This CDR3 has 14 amino acids. Germline trimming cut 4 bases from V and 0 bases from J; bases unmatched to any gene: 4. The germline CDR1 and CDR2 sequences are GTSNPN and SVGIG (reference sequence). CDR3 protein: CAWTRQGMNTEAFF. The CDR3 bases are TGTGCCTGGACCCGACAGGGGATGAACACTGAAGCTTTCTTT.

The gene calls are TRBV6-2 or TRBV6-3 and TRBJ2-7; 8 nucleotides align to TRBD1. Looked up from germline, CDR1 is MNHEY and CDR2 is SVGEGT. Trimming took 6 bases from V and 6 from J; bases not matched to a gene: 13. The CDR3 has 15 residues. The CDR3 is CASSRIPTGGGEQYF. In nucleotides, the CDR3 is TGTGCCAGCAGCCGTATCCCCACAGGGGGAGGCGAGCAGTACTTC.

The chain employs TRBV7-9 and TRBJ1-1; the match to TRBD1 covers 8 bases. The CDR3 runs to 14 residues. Germline V CDR1 and CDR2: SEHNR, FQNEAQ (reference sequence). The J segment lost 5 bases and the V segment lost 1 base, leaving 3 bases of the junction unmatched. CDR3 coding DNA: TGTGCCAGCAGCTTAGGGACAGGGTGGACTGAAGCTTTCTTT. Its translation is CASSLGTGWTEAFF.

The rearrangement joins TRBV23-1 to TRBJ1-4; unclear D gene. TRBV23-1 is identified as an open reading frame with a role that is uncertain. V was pared by 1 base and J by 6 bases, with 12 bases between. The CDR3 contains 15 residues. DNA of the CDR3: TGCGCCAGCAGTCAATACAGTACGAGGGATGAAAAACTGTTTTTT. Residues: CASSQYSTRDEKLFF.

The chain is built from TRBV6-6 and TRBJ2-5; 8 positions agree with TRBD1. The V segment lost 1 base and the J segment 4 bases; nucleotides outside the gene matches: 8. In germline, CDR1 is MNHNY, CDR2 SVGAGI (reference sequence). The CDR3 has 16 residues. CDR3 region: CASSYFRGQRVETQYF. CDR3 DNA sequence: TGTGCCAGCAGTTACTTCAGGGGGCAGAGGGTAGAGACCCAGTACTTC.

V is TRBV5-1 and J is TRBJ2-3; the match to TRBD2 covers 8 bases. CDR1 is SGHRS, CDR2 YFSETQ, per germline. The V gene end was trimmed by 0 bases and the J gene end by 2 bases; junction bases not matched to a gene: 8. CDR3 size: 17 residues. In nucleotides, the CDR3 is TGCGCCAGCAGCTTGGAAGCGAGCGGGGGAGTCACAGATACGCAGTATTTT. This gives the protein CASSLEASGGVTDTQYF.

CDR3 nucleotide sequence: TGTGCCACCAGTGGAACAACAGGGACAGCACTCTTAGGCGAGCAGTACTTC. The encoded protein is CATSGTTGTALLGEQYF. This rearrangement joins TRBV24-1 to TRBJ2-7; 7 bases are a match to TRBD1. This CDR3 contains 17 residues. Trimming at V came to 5 bases and at J to 6 bases, leaving 18 bases not matched to a gene. Germline V lookup: CDR1 KGHDR, CDR2 SFDVKD.

The genes are TRBV5-1 and TRBJ1-3; D possibly corresponds to TRBD1 (6 bases). The CDR3 covers 16 residues. V was trimmed by 5 bases and J by 0 bases, leaving 15 bases between them. The germline V gene has CDR1 SGHRS and CDR2 YFSETQ. This CDR3 reads CASSMRTGTSGNTIYF. In nucleotides, the CDR3 is TGCGCCAGCAGTATGAGAACAGGGACCTCTGGAAACACCATATATTTT.

The V and J genes are TRBV5-1 and TRBJ2-1, with 11 bases lining up with TRBD1. The CDR3 sequence is 16 residues long. V was clipped by 4 bases and J by 5 bases; unmatched bases: 8. The germline V gene encodes CDR1 SGHRS and CDR2 YFSETQ. The CDR3 sequence is CASSAGPGQGDNEQFF. The CDR3 coding sequence is TGCGCCAGCAGCGCCGGACCGGGACAGGGGGACAATGAGCAGTTCTTC.

This clone was observed a handful of times. The chain links TRBV18 to TRBJ1-1; no definite D call. The ends were cut back, 6 bases at V and 1 base at J, with 9 bases in the middle. Germline CDR1 and CDR2: KGHSH and LQKENI. CDR3 length: 13 amino acids. CDR3 amino acids: CASSPGRNTEAFF. CDR3 sequence (DNA): TGTGCCAGCTCCCCGGGAAGGAACACTGAAGCTTTCTTT.

The rearrangement links TRBV5-1 to TRBJ1-4; 8 bases agree with TRBD1. CDR1 and CDR2 (germline): SGHRS, YFSETQ. The junction had 2 bases not matched to a gene; V was cut back by 0 bases and J by 4 bases. CDR3 length equals 15 residues. CDR3 amino acids: CASSLGQGSNEKLFF. CDR3 DNA: TGCGCCAGCAGCTTGGGACAGGGGAGTAATGAAAAACTGTTTTTT.

The chain has TRBV5-1 and TRBJ2-5; 8 bases fit TRBD2. The trim removed 3 bases at V and 1 base at J, leaving 2 bases unmatched. This CDR3 spans 14 amino acids. CDR1 SGHRS and CDR2 YFSETQ come from the germline V gene. The CDR3 DNA reads as TGCGCCAGCAGCTCGACTAGCGTCCAAGAGACCCAGTACTTC. This gives the protein CASSSTSVQETQYF.

This chain connects TRBV29-1 to TRBJ1-1, with a possible D match to TRBD1 (6 bases). Trimming removed 4 bases at V and 1 base at J, with 7 bases between. The CDR3 sequence is 12 residues long. Germline V CDR1 and CDR2: SQVTM, ANQGSEA. The CDR3 spells CSVGTANTEAFF. In nucleotides, the CDR3 is TGCAGCGTTGGGACAGCGAACACTGAAGCTTTCTTT.

J is TRBJ1-1 and V is TRBV27; D gene uncertain. The V end was cut by 2 bases, the J end by 0 bases, with 10 bases between. The length of the CDR3 is 15 residues. Germline V gives CDR1 MNHEY, CDR2 SMNVEV (reference sequence). CDR3 amino acids: CASSLGGRMNTEAFF. Written as DNA, the CDR3 is TGTGCCAGCAGTTTAGGTGGCAGAATGAACACTGAAGCTTTCTTT.

The chain employs TRBV6-5 and TRBJ1-4, with D uncertain. The germline V gene encodes CDR1 MNHEY and CDR2 SVGAGI. The CDR3 has 14 residues. V was trimmed by 9 bases and J by 3 bases, leaving 14 bases between them. The DNA for the CDR3 is TGTGCCAGTAGGAGTCCAAAGTCTAATGAAAAACTGTTTTTT. This codes for CASRSPKSNEKLFF.

This rearrangement joins TRBV5-4 to TRBJ2-5; TRBD2 matches at 11 bases. The ends lost 0 bases at V and 1 base at J; junction bases unmatched: 2. Germline V gene lookup returns CDR1 SGHNT and CDR2 YYREEE (reference sequence). The CDR3 loop spans 16 amino acids. The CDR3 is CASSLGLAGGQETQYF. The DNA for the CDR3 is TGTGCCAGCAGCTTGGGGCTAGCGGGGGGCCAAGAGACCCAGTACTTC.

This chain joins TRBV11-3 and TRBJ2-7; 9 bases map to TRBD1. Germline assignment: CDR1 SGHNT and CDR2 YENEEA. The length of the CDR3 is 15 residues. V trimming: 5 bases; J trimming: 2 bases; junction bases outside the gene matches: 7. The CDR3 nucleotides are TGTGCCAGCAGCCCACAGGGGGCTCTTCCCTACGAGCAGTACTTC. Translation gives CASSPQGALPYEQYF.

The J gene is TRBJ2-1, the V gene TRBV5-4; 10 bases match TRBD2. The V segment lost 6 bases and the J segment 8 bases; nucleotides outside the gene matches: 8. The germline V gene has CDR1 SGHNT and CDR2 YYREEE (reference sequence). This CDR3 region has 14 residues. Here the CDR3 reads CASKQGLASDEQFF. DNA for the CDR3: TGTGCCAGCAAGCAGGGACTAGCGTCTGATGAGCAGTTCTTC.

The chain links TRBV24-1 to TRBJ1-5; possible D gene TRBD1, 6 bases. This CDR3 has 17 residues. The V gene's germline CDR1 is KGHDR and CDR2 SFDVKD. Between the trimmed V and J ends, which lost 4 bases and 1 base, there was a span of 16 bases. The CDR3 reads CATSDPRGGGSNQPQHF. CDR3 nucleotide sequence: TGTGCCACCAGTGACCCCAGGGGCGGGGGAAGCAATCAGCCCCAGCATTTT.

The V gene is TRBV5-4, the J gene TRBJ2-1; the D gene is possibly TRBD1 (5 bases). Per the germline V gene, CDR1 is SGHNT and CDR2 is YYREEE (reference sequence). Trimming cost V 4 bases and J 3 bases, with 8 bases left between them. There are 13 residues in the CDR3. CDR3 DNA: TGTGCCAGCAGCGTTGACAGCTACAATGAGCAGTTCTTC. It specifies CASSVDSYNEQFF. Combining the CDR3 with reference TRBV5-4 and TRBJ2-1 gives the whole variable domain ETGVTQSPTHLIKTRGQQVTLRCSSQSGHNTVSWYQQALGQGPQFIFQYYREEENGRGNFPPRFSGLQFPNYSSELNVNALELDDSALYLCASSVDSYNEQFFGPGTRLTVL.

V is TRBV12-3 or TRBV12-4 and J is TRBJ2-7; unclear D gene. This CDR3 has 13 amino acids. Between the trimmed V and J ends, which lost 2 bases and 3 bases, there was a span of 8 bases. DNA for the CDR3: TGTGCCAGCAGTTTACAAGCGCGCTACGAGCAGTACTTC. It yields the protein CASSLQARYEQYF.

This clone was picked up one time. This chain joins TRBV3-1 (or the pseudogene TRBV3-2) and TRBJ2-7; 9 bases are shared with TRBD2. The CDR3 extends over 16 amino acids. V dropped 0 bases and J dropped 2; count of bases not matched to a gene: 5. Germline-derived CDR1 and CDR2 are LGHDT and YNNKEL (reference sequence). CDR3 sequence: CASSQESGGPAYEQYF. The CDR3 DNA follows: TGTGCCAGCAGCCAAGAAAGCGGGGGGCCAGCCTACGAGCAGTACTTC.